This entry lists 15 T cell receptor beta chains sequenced from one sample in a study of blood T cells in healthy people across ages. Primers used in a second PCR of roughly 7 to 12 cycles were a sample-barcoded 5' primer and a J-beta primer mix. TCRdb processed the 5' RACE reads anew with MiXCR; each CDR3 protein has one entry. The sample lists hundreds of thousands of distinct CDR3 sequences, around 26% seen once, with approximately 15% in the top ten. The sequenced sample consisted of blood. Receptors were obtained from a woman aged 80 or over in good health.

The table lists this clonotype with a few counts. It may be a read error: a sequence one base away is much more abundant. The chain uses TRBV20-1 and TRBJ2-5, with a tentative D call TRBD1 (7 bases). In germline, CDR1 is DFQATT, CDR2 SNEGSKA (reference sequence). The CDR3 runs 14 residues. V lost 0 bases and J 9 bases, leaving 17 bases between the germline ends. CDR3 sequence reads: CSARDLGGWEAQYF. The CDR3 region has the DNA TGCAGTGCTAGAGACCTAGGGGGCTGGGAGGCCCAGTACTTC.

Only a few counts were recorded for this clonotype. V and J are TRBV5-6 and TRBJ1-6; D is uncertain. The CDR3 extends over 14 amino acids. Trimming removed 4 bases from V and 7 bases from J, with 12 bases in between. Looked up from germline, CDR1 is SGHDT and CDR2 is YYEEEE. CDR3 amino acids: CASSRRYGNSPLHF. The DNA of the CDR3 is TGTGCCAGCAGCCGAAGATACGGGAATTCACCCCTCCACTTT.

This clonotype was observed at least ten times. CDR3 sequence reads: CASSTGQTTYGYTF. DNA for the CDR3: TGCGCCAGCAGCACGGGACAGACAACCTATGGCTACACCTTC. This sequence joins TRBV5-1 and TRBJ1-2, with 7 bases lining up with TRBD1. The CDR3 has 14 residues. V was pared by 4 bases and J by 4 bases, with 7 bases of the junction left unmatched. The germline CDR1 and CDR2 sequences are SGHRS and YFSETQ.

Worth noting for this clonotype: With a much larger clone just one base away, this may be a read error. The V and J genes are TRBV7-9 and TRBJ2-1; 10 bases are shared with TRBD2. Matching the DNA end better, TRBJ2-7 makes the J call doubtful. CDR1 SEHNR and CDR2 FQNEAQ come from the germline V gene (reference sequence). The CDR3 has 15 amino acids. CDR3 loop: CASSFKRGGYNEQYF. The CDR3 nucleotides are TGTGCCAGCAGCTTTAAGCGGGGGGGATACAATGAGCAGTACTTC.

This clonotype has ten or more counts. The rearrangement links TRBV12-3 or TRBV12-4 to TRBJ1-2; 8 nucleotides match TRBD1. V lost 5 bases, J lost 6 bases, and 14 bases stayed unmatched. This CDR3 comprises 16 residues. CDR3 region: CASSPGPGQVTHGYTF. CDR3 in DNA: TGTGCCAGCAGTCCTGGACCGGGACAGGTCACACATGGCTACACCTTC.

The table lists this clonotype with a few counts. A much larger clonotype is one base distant, so this may be a read error. This chain connects TRBV29-1 to TRBJ1-2; D perhaps matches TRBD1 (5 bases). The V end was cut by 0 bases, the J end by 3 bases, with 8 bases between. The CDR3 runs 13 residues. The germline V gene has CDR1 SQVTM and CDR2 ANQGSEA. In DNA form, the CDR3 reads TGCAGCGTTGAAGATCGAGGGGACTATGGCTACACCTTC. This gives the protein CSVEDRGDYGYTF.

The CDR3 region is CAWSLGWEGTEAFF. CDR3 sequence (DNA): TGTGCCTGGAGCCTGGGCTGGGAAGGGACTGAAGCTTTCTTT. The chain uses TRBV30 and TRBJ1-1, with D uncertain. The CDR3 length is 14 residues. CDR1 GTSNPN and CDR2 SVGIG come from the germline V gene (reference sequence). V lost 3 bases, J lost 5 bases, and 16 bases lay in between.

The chain is built from TRBV5-1 and TRBJ1-2; 11 positions agree with TRBD1. Germline CDR1 SGHRS, CDR2 YFSETQ. CDR3 size: 13 residues. The ends lost 4 bases at V and 7 bases at J; junction bases unmatched: 3. CDR3 sequence reads: CASSDGQGAGYTF. The CDR3, as DNA: TGCGCCAGCAGCGACGGACAGGGGGCTGGCTACACCTTC.

This clonotype was seen ten or more times. This chain uses TRBV11-3 with TRBJ2-5; weak D call: TRBD2 (5 bases). V gave up 2 bases and J gave up 4 bases, with 17 bases separating them. The germline gives CDR1 SGHNT, CDR2 YENEEA. This CDR3 comprises 16 residues. The CDR3 loop is CASSLSRGLLGETQYF. The CDR3 coding sequence is TGTGCCAGCAGCTTAAGCCGGGGATTACTCGGAGAGACCCAGTACTTC.

This clonotype has ten or more counts. The CDR3, as DNA: TGTGCCAGCAGTCCCACAGGGAGAGCCTACGAGCAGTACTTC. It translates to CASSPTGRAYEQYF. This chain joins TRBV6-2 or TRBV6-3 and TRBJ2-7; D is possibly TRBD1 (6 bases). Germline CDR1 is MNHEY and CDR2 is SVGEGT. This CDR3 is built from 14 residues. V lost 5 bases, J lost 2 bases, and 13 bases lay in between.

At least ten counts were recorded for this clonotype. The chain is built from TRBV7-2 and TRBJ1-2; weak D call: TRBD1 (5 bases). V was clipped by 5 bases and J by 7 bases, with 20 bases between them. Germline V lookup: CDR1 SGHTA, CDR2 FQGNSA. The CDR3 covers 15 residues. The CDR3 DNA follows: TGTGCCAGCAGCCCCAGTGCTGGGGGGAACGGTGGCTACACCTTC. Its translation is CASSPSAGGNGGYTF.

This clonotype was observed a few times. This may be a read error, as it is one base from a much larger clone. The chain carries TRBV10-3 and TRBJ2-3; tentatively, D is TRBD2 (7 bases). Trimming shortened V by 0 bases and J by 2 bases, and 9 bases separated the two germline ends. The V gene's germline CDR1 is ENHRY and CDR2 SYGVKD. This CDR3 contains 15 residues. This chain's CDR3 is CAISESGGPTDTQYF. The CDR3 DNA sequence: TGTGCCATCAGTGAGTCGGGGGGGCCCACAGATACGCAGTATTTT.

This chain joins TRBV9 and TRBJ1-3; D unclear. The CDR3 length is 11 residues. Germline V CDR1 and CDR2: SGDLS, YYNGEE. V shed 6 bases and J shed 2 bases, with 3 bases lying between them. As DNA, the CDR3 is TGTGCCAGCAAGACTGGAAACACCATATATTTT. Amino acids: CASKTGNTIYF.

This clonotype turned up a few times. This chain uses TRBV7-2 with TRBJ1-5; 7 nucleotides align to TRBD1. CDR1 and CDR2 from the germline V gene are SGHTA and FQGNSA. With 1 base clipped from V and 7 bases from J, the junction kept 7 bases outside the gene matches. This CDR3 is 15 amino acids long. DNA of the CDR3: TGTGCCAGCAGCTTAGAAAGGGGGCAGGGGCAGCCCCAGCATTTT. Translated, it gives CASSLERGQGQPQHF.

This clonotype occurred many times. The chain is built from TRBV29-1 and TRBJ2-3; D is unclear. V shed 6 bases and J shed 0 bases, with 13 bases lying between them. Germline CDR1 is SQVTM and CDR2 is ANQGSEA. CDR3 length: 14 amino acids. CDR3 in amino acids: CSVNKLSSTDTQYF. CDR3 DNA sequence: TGCAGCGTCAATAAATTGTCTAGCACAGATACGCAGTATTTT.